What follows are 17 T cell receptor beta chains derived from one specimen sequenced in a study of shared T cell receptors in the human thymus. Using immunoSEQ multiplex PCR, the repertoire was profiled, and TCRdb retains in-frame clones only, with some absent. The data show approximately 660,000 clones, roughly 90% seen once. These data also featured in a second study, about human thymus T cells.

The sequenced sample consisted of thymocytes. These receptors were taken from a boy under three years old with a congenital heart defect.

This clone was detected only once. V usage is TRBV2 and J usage is TRBJ2-7; tentatively, D is TRBD2 (6 bases). The CDR3 consists of 13 residues. CDR1 and CDR2 from the germline V gene are SNHLY and FYNNEI. Trimming stripped 7 bases from V and 2 bases from J, with 12 bases between. CDR3 residues: CASKIRGTYEQYF. CDR3 DNA: TGTGCCAGCAAAATCCGGGGGACCTACGAGCAGTACTTC.

V usage is TRBV7-8 and J usage is TRBJ2-7, with 9 nucleotides matching TRBD2. The CDR3 runs 14 residues. CDR1 is SGHVS, CDR2 FQNEAQ, per germline. V gave up 2 bases and J gave up 11 bases; unmatched junction bases: 10. The CDR3, as DNA: TGTGCCAGCAGCTTAACCCGCGGGAGGGCCCCAAAGTACTTC. Its protein product is CASSLTRGRAPKYF.

The chain joins TRBV20-1 to TRBJ2-7; a weak D match, TRBD2 (5 bases). With 5 bases removed from V and 6 bases from J, the gap between germline ends came to 11 bases. Germline-derived CDR1 and CDR2 are DFQATT and SNEGSKA (reference sequence). The CDR3 has 11 amino acids. CDR3 in DNA: TGCAGTGCTGGGCCCCGGGGCGAGCAGTACTTC. This gives the protein CSAGPRGEQYF.

V is TRBV29-1 and J is TRBJ2-7, with 10 nucleotides matching TRBD1. With V trimmed by 5 bases and J by 2 bases, 24 bases remained unmatched. CDR1 and CDR2 (germline): SQVTM, ANQGSEA. The CDR3 has 20 amino acids. The CDR3 DNA follows: TGCAGCGTTTCAGATCCGGGACAGGGGCCGCTGATGATACGAACCTACGAGCAGTACTTC. Translation: CSVSDPGQGPLMIRTYEQYF.

The chain combines TRBV28 with TRBJ2-3; 9 bases line up with TRBD2. With V trimmed by 7 bases and J by 1 base, 6 bases remained unmatched. CDR3 length equals 15 residues. The germline V gene encodes CDR1 MDHEN and CDR2 SYDVKM. CDR3 nucleotide sequence: TGTGCCAGCAAGGGCGGGGGGGCCGGCACAGATACGCAGTATTTT. Its protein is CASKGGGAGTDTQYF.

The chain joins TRBV5-4 to TRBJ2-4; 11 nucleotides line up with TRBD1. From germline, CDR1 is SGHNT and CDR2 YYREEE (reference sequence). CDR3 size: 15 residues. V was pared by 4 bases and J by 5 bases, with 5 bases of the junction left unmatched. In DNA form, the CDR3 reads TGTGCCAGCAGCGTCGGACAGGGGGCGGAAAACATTCAGTACTTC. Its translation: CASSVGQGAENIQYF.

This chain connects TRBV6-1 to TRBJ2-7; the match to TRBD2 covers 12 bases. Germline CDR1 and CDR2: MNHNS and SASEGT. Trimming removed 9 bases from V and 1 base from J; junction bases left unmatched: 7. CDR3 length: 15 amino acids. CDR3 amino acids: CASTQLAGGSYEQYF. The DNA of the CDR3 is TGTGCCAGTACGCAACTAGCGGGAGGTTCCTACGAGCAGTACTTC.

The chain employs TRBV7-9 and TRBJ2-3; weak D call: TRBD1 (5 bases). CDR3 length equals 12 residues. CDR1 SEHNR and CDR2 FQNEAQ come from the germline V gene (reference sequence). V dropped 6 bases and J dropped 3 bases, with 7 bases sitting between them. The DNA for the CDR3 is TGTGCCAGCAGGCCAGGGACAGATACGCAGTATTTT. This translates into CASRPGTDTQYF.

The count of this clone is one. J is TRBJ2-5 and V is TRBV28, with 9 bases aligning to TRBD1. V shed 3 bases, J shed 2 bases, and the junction held 10 bases outside the gene matches. The CDR3 sequence is 17 residues long. Per germline, CDR1 MDHEN and CDR2 SYDVKM. The CDR3 bases are TGTGCCAGCAGTTTCCTCCGGGACAGGGAACGGCAAGAGACCCAGTACTTC. This sequence encodes CASSFLRDRERQETQYF.

The J gene is TRBJ1-1, the V gene TRBV7-2, with 7 bases lining up with TRBD1. The ends lost 2 bases at V and 2 bases at J; junction bases unmatched: 11. The germline V gene has CDR1 SGHTA and CDR2 FQGNSA. This CDR3 region has 17 residues. The CDR3 nucleotides are TGTGCCAGCAGCTTAAGGTCTCGACAGGGCCGCAACACTGAAGCTTTCTTT. Translating it yields CASSLRSRQGRNTEAFF.

This chain connects TRBV18 to TRBJ2-1; TRBD2 might be the D (6 bases). The germline V and J ends were trimmed by 0 bases and 7 bases, with 10 bases remaining between them. Germline V CDR1 and CDR2: KGHSH, LQKENI. The CDR3 runs to 14 residues. The DNA of the CDR3 is TGTGCCAGCTCACCACCAGGGAGGTGGAATGAGCAGTTCTTC. This encodes CASSPPGRWNEQFF.

V usage is TRBV4-3 and J usage is TRBJ2-7, with TRBD2 matching 10 bases. The CDR3 runs 15 residues. V lost 3 bases, J lost 3 bases, and 5 bases stayed unmatched. Germline CDR1 and CDR2: LGHNA and YSLEER. The CDR3 protein is CASSQASGSNYEQYF. DNA for the CDR3: TGCGCCAGCAGCCAGGCTAGCGGGAGTAACTACGAGCAGTACTTC.

The table lists this clone with a count of one. V is TRBV19 and J is TRBJ1-4; maybe TRBD1 (5 bases). Germline values: CDR1 LNHDA, CDR2 SQIVND (reference sequence). The V gene lost 7 bases and the J gene lost 5 bases, with 14 bases spanning the gap. The CDR3 loop spans 14 amino acids. CDR3 nucleotides: TGTGCCAGTACCATGGGGCAGAAAAATGAAAAACTGTTTTTT. It specifies CASTMGQKNEKLFF.

The chain couples TRBV11-2 to TRBJ1-1, with 8 bases lining up with TRBD1. The germline V gene encodes CDR1 SGHAT and CDR2 FQNNGV. This CDR3 contains 15 residues. The V gene end was trimmed by 6 bases and the J gene end by 0 bases; junction bases not matched to a gene: 6. The CDR3 spells CASRWGTGLNTEAFF. CDR3 sequence (DNA): TGTGCCAGCAGATGGGGGACAGGTTTGAACACTGAAGCTTTCTTT. The full variable domain, in which reference TRBV11-2 and TRBJ1-1 provide the parts outside the CDR3, is EAGVAQSPRYKIIEKRQSVAFWCNPISGHATLYWYQQILGQGPKLLIQFQNNGVVDDSQLPKDRFSAERLKGVDSTLKIQPAKLEDSAVYLCASRWGTGLNTEAFFGQGTRLTVV.

The rearrangement joins TRBV25-1 to TRBJ2-7; 9 bases line up with TRBD1. The germline V gene encodes CDR1 MGHDK and CDR2 SYGVNS. The J segment lost 2 bases and the V segment lost 4 bases, leaving 3 bases of the junction unmatched. The CDR3 covers 14 residues. CDR3 nucleotides: TGTGCCAGCAGTGGGCGGGACAGGGCCTACGAGCAGTACTTC. Its protein product is CASSGRDRAYEQYF.

This clone was observed once. The chain carries TRBV2 and TRBJ2-3, with 10 positions matching TRBD2. Germline lookup yields CDR1 SNHLY and CDR2 FYNNEI. The CDR3 sequence is 15 residues long. Germline trimming cut 4 bases from V and 4 bases from J; bases unmatched to any gene: 5. CDR3 sequence reads: CASSASGSSPDTQYF. In nucleotides, the CDR3 is TGTGCCAGCAGTGCTAGCGGGAGTAGCCCAGATACGCAGTATTTT.

The chain employs TRBV28 and TRBJ2-2; a possible D gene is TRBD2 (6 bases). Germline V lookup: CDR1 MDHEN, CDR2 SYDVKM. V lost 1 base to trimming and J lost 4 bases, with 13 bases between them. This CDR3 region has 16 residues. CDR3 nucleotide sequence: TGTGCCAGCAGTTTATTAGGAGGGAGGATCACCGGGGAGCTGTTTTTT. This sequence encodes CASSLLGGRITGELFF.